Listed below are T cell receptor beta chains from one sample, sequenced in a study of blood T cell repertoires in COVID-19. TCRdb keeps only in-frame clones here, not all; method: immunoSEQ multiplex PCR. The data hold 70,000 or so clones, with more than 75% observed a single time. The sample comprised peripheral blood. The source of these receptors is a man aged 70 or older with active or convalescent COVID-19. CDR3s include the opening cysteine and the closing phenylalanine or tryptophan. D genes are given only for firm matches. Rows may omit the clone size; those that give it use once, few, many or a size class.

j_call d_call clone_size v_call cdr3_aa cdr3_nt
TRBJ2-1 . few TRBV7-7 CASSPGFGLNNEQFF TGTGCTAGCAGCCCAGGGTTCGGGCTCAACAATGAGCAGTTCTTC
TRBJ2-3 TRBD2 . TRBV19 CASKRTSTGTDTQYF TGTGCCAGTAAACGGACTAGCACGGGCACAGATACGCAGTATTTT
TRBJ2-7 TRBD2 . TRBV6-2/TRBV6-3 CASSYLKRTRQTSYEQYF TGTGCCAGCAGTTACCTTAAACGGACTAGACAAACCTCCTACGAGCAGTACTTC
TRBJ1-2 TRBD1 . TRBV28 CASSSGQADGYTF TGTGCCAGCAGCTCGGGACAGGCAGATGGCTACACCTTC
TRBJ2-5 . . TRBV4-1 CASSQVGQGKKTQYF TGCGCCAGCAGCCAAGTAGGCCAGGGCAAAAAGACCCAGTACTTC
TRBJ2-7 . . TRBV11-2 CASSPGTNYEQYF TGTGCCAGCAGCCCCGGGACAAACTACGAGCAGTACTTC
TRBJ1-1 . once TRBV9 CASSVGGVKASEAFF TGTGCCAGCAGCGTAGGGGGAGTAAAGGCCTCTGAAGCTTTCTTT
TRBJ1-2 . . TRBV7-8 CASSLDSNYGYTF TGTGCCAGCAGCCTAGACAGCAACTATGGCTACACCTTC
TRBJ1-1 . . TRBV21-1 CASSKSGEPGRDAEAFF TGTGCCAGCAGCAAATCGGGGGAACCTGGAAGGGATGCTGAAGCTTTCTTT
TRBJ2-7 TRBD2 . TRBV30 CAWRGLAGGPGEQYF TGTGCCTGGAGGGGACTAGCGGGAGGGCCAGGCGAGCAGTACTTC
TRBJ1-3 . . TRBV27 CASSPMGGFGNTIYF TGTGCCAGCAGTCCCATGGGGGGGTTTGGAAACACCATATATTTT
TRBJ2-2 TRBD2 . TRBV5-1 CASSLASSGSMVGELFF TGCGCCAGCAGCTTGGCCAGTAGCGGGAGTATGGTCGGGGAGCTGTTTTTT
TRBJ2-3 TRBD1 . TRBV5-1 CASRSTGVGTQYF TGCGCCAGCAGGTCGACAGGGGTGGGTACGCAGTATTTT
TRBJ2-2 TRBD2 . TRBV19 CASSNSGTSYTGELFF TGTGCCAGTAGTAATAGCGGGACAAGCTACACCGGGGAGCTGTTTTTT
TRBJ2-1 . once TRBV11-3 CASSPTLTSPEQFF TGTGCCAGCAGCCCGACATTAACTAGCCCGGAGCAGTTCTTC
TRBJ2-1 TRBD1 . TRBV10-3 CAISEYAGGPFF TGTGCCATCAGTGAGTATGCAGGGGGTCCGTTCTTC
TRBJ1-5 TRBD1 once TRBV6-6 CASSGQGRWQPQHF TGTGCCAGCAGTGGACAGGGACGATGGCAGCCCCAGCATTTT
TRBJ2-1 TRBD2 . TRBV30 CAWRGLAEINEQFF TGTGCCTGGAGGGGACTAGCAGAGATCAATGAGCAGTTCTTC
TRBJ2-2 . . TRBV5-1 CASSATSTGELFF TGCGCCAGCAGCGCCACTAGCACCGGGGAGCTGTTTTTT